Below, one T cell receptor beta chain is given with its context. There is no known antigen for this receptor. Base qualities are not recorded, but no much larger clone differs from it by a single base. Each donor gave one peripheral blood draw, averaging around 120 mL, which was collected into heparinised tubes. Using a panel that included CD45RO, CCR7, CD25, CD127, CD95 and CD27, naive, central memory, regulatory and stem cell-like memory CD4+ T cells were sorted on a BD FACSAria II. Purity was above 95% for every sorted population. PBMCs were isolated right away by Lymphoprep density gradient centrifugation and were stained directly, without culture. So that batch effects would be minimized, each experiment stained and sorted samples in pairs, pairing one healthy donor with one patient. The sample comes from a study of beta chain features in type 1 diabetes (dated by TCRdb to 2017 to 2018). About the full investigation: Mean age, gender distribution, total cell number and subset yield did not differ between patients and healthy donors. A total of roughly 100 million sorted cells were examined across all samples, and RNA yield correlated strongly with the number of cells per subset. The study compared the TCRB repertoires of sorted circulating CD4+ T cell subsets in recently diagnosed type 1 diabetes patients with those in matched healthy donors. Whereas all 30 or so donors provided naive and central memory subsets, regulatory and stem cell-like memory subsets were isolated from just 8 patients and about eight healthy donors.

The CDR3, cysteine through phenylalanine, is 13 amino acids long. Only CDR3 DNA remains: 39 bases, in frame from the first base. From the germline V gene, CDR1 is SNHLY and CDR2 is FYNNEI. The junction shows trimming of 4 bases on V and 5 bases on J, plus 11 bases between the germline ends. Findings and caveats that apply to the study as a whole: Naive, central memory and regulatory TCRB repertoires appeared more similar among patients than among healthy donors. Shorter templates might have been favored by PCR, but patient and control samples were amplified and corrected together, so both groups would have been affected equally by any skew. At VDJ recombination sites, type 1 diabetes patients had fewer insertions and more deleted nucleotides, which implies abnormalities in thymic rearrangement. HLA sub-analyses involved small numbers of individuals, so any influence of HLA type on TCRB rearrangement remained unresolved. Because cDNA was sequenced instead of genomic DNA, highly expressing activated cells could be over-represented, though the groups showed no difference in activation or CD3 levels. Type 1 diabetes patients showed a moderate but significant shortening of TCRB CDR3 length in all four CD4+ subsets.

The entire amount of isolated RNA was reverse transcribed using the High Capacity cDNA Reverse Transcription Kit, so the sequenced TCRB transcripts were expressed ones. Deep immunoSEQ sequencing was applied to naive, central memory and regulatory T cell samples, giving an average of about 3.4 million total reads per sample. Sorted cells were lysed in RLT buffer and RNA was extracted with DNase-treated RNeasy Micro or Mini kits, depending on cell number. To prevent cross-contamination, every cell subset was processed on its own, while patient and healthy donor samples were processed together. TCRB sequences were amplified from cDNA with the immunoSEQ multiplex PCR, producing 87-bp fragments spanning the CDR3 region. Sequencing of the amplicons was performed on the Illumina HiSeq platform. On the authors' methods: Synthetic template baselines were used to correct PCR bias computationally, reads within Hamming distance 2 were collapsed, and singletons that could not be merged were discarded. Reads were aligned against IMGT to assign V, D and J genes, CDR3 length and insertions or deletions at six rearrangement sites. Within each subset, clonotype counts were normalized to the number of sorted cells before true diversity and Gini coefficients were calculated with the tcR R package. The overlap coefficient, calculated on TCRB nucleotide sequences, was used to measure repertoire sharing. TCRdb obtained this table from immuneACCESS and retained in-frame rearrangements with V and J assigned. These tables miss some clones; where compared with another copy, unresolved V genes account for less than half of the shortfall, and the remainder is unexplained. The DNA gave D and trimming, while V, J and clone size come from that table. This sample holds under 200,000 clones; less than 9.5% were observed only once. The ten largest account for 2% to 3% of the sample.

The sequence derives from a woman under 30 in good health. The receptor chain draws on TRBV2 and TRBJ1-2; matching of 5 bases hints at TRBD1 as the D gene. Sequenced input: central memory CD4+ T cells from blood. The nucleotides read TGTGCCAGCAGTGGTCGCAGGGATTATGGCTACACCTTC. Translated, it gives CASSGRRDYGYTF.